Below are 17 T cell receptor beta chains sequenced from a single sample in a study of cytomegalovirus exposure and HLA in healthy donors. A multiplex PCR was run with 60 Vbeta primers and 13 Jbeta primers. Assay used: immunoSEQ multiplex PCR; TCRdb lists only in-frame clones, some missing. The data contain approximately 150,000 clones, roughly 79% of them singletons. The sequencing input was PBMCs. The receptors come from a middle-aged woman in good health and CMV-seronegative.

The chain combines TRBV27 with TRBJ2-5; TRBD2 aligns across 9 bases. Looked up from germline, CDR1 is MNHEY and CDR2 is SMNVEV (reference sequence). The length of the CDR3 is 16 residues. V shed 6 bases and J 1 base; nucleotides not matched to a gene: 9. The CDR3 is CASRKLAGLPQETQYF. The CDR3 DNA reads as TGTGCCAGCAGAAAACTAGCGGGTCTACCCCAAGAGACCCAGTACTTC.

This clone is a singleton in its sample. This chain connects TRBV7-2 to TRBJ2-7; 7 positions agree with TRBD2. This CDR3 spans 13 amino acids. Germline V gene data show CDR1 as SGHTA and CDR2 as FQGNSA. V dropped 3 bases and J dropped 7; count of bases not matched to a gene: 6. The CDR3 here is CASSFSRGREQYF. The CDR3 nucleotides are TGTGCCAGCAGCTTCTCGCGGGGGAGGGAGCAGTACTTC.

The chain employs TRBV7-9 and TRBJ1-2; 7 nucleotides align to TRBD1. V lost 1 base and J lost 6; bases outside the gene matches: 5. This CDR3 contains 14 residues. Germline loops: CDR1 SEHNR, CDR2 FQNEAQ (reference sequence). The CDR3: CASSLGRGGNGYTF. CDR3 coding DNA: TGTGCCAGCAGCTTAGGTAGAGGGGGCAATGGCTACACCTTC.

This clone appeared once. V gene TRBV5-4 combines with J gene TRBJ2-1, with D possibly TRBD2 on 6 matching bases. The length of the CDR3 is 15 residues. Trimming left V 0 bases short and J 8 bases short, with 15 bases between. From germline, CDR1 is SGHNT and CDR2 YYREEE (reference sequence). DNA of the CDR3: TGTGCCAGCAGCTTGGGCGGGGCGGGCGGACATGAGCAGTTCTTC. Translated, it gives CASSLGGAGGHEQFF.

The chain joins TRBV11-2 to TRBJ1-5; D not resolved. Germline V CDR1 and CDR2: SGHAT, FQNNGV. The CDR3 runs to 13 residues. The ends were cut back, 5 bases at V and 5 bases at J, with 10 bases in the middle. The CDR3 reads CASSQAKHQPQHF. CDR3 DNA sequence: TGTGCCAGCAGCCAAGCTAAGCATCAGCCCCAGCATTTT. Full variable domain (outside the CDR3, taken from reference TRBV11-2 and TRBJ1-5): EAGVAQSPRYKIIEKRQSVAFWCNPISGHATLYWYQQILGQGPKLLIQFQNNGVVDDSQLPKDRFSAERLKGVDSTLKIQPAKLEDSAVYLCASSQAKHQPQHFGDGTRLSIL.

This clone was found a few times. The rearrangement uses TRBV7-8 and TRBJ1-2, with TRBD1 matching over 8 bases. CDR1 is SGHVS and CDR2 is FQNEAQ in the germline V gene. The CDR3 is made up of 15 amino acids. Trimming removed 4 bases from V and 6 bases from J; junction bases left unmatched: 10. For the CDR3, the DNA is TGTGCCAGCAGCTCCAGGACAGGGAGGAGTAATGGCTACACCTTC. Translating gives CASSSRTGRSNGYTF.

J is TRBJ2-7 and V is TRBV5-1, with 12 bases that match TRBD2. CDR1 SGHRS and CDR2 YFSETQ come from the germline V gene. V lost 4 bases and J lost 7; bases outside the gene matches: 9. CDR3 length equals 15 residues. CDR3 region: CASSTRLAGAGEQYF. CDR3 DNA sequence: TGCGCCAGCAGCACCCGACTAGCGGGAGCGGGGGAGCAGTACTTC.

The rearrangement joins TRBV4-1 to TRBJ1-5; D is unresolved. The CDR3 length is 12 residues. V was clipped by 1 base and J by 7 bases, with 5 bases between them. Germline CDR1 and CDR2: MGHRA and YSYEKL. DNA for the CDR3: TGCGCCAGCAGCCAAGGCGGCCAGCCCCAGCATTTT. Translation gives CASSQGGQPQHF.

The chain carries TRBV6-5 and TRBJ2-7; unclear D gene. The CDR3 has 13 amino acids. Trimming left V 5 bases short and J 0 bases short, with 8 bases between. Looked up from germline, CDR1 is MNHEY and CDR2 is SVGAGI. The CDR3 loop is CASSETVSYEQYF. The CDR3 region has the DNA TGTGCCAGCAGTGAAACGGTCTCCTACGAGCAGTACTTC.

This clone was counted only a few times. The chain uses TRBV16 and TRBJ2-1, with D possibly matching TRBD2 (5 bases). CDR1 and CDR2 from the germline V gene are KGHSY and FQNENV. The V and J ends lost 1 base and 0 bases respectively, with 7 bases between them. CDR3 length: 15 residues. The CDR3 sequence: CASSQWESSYNEQFF. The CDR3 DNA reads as TGTGCCAGCAGCCAATGGGAGAGCTCCTACAATGAGCAGTTCTTC.

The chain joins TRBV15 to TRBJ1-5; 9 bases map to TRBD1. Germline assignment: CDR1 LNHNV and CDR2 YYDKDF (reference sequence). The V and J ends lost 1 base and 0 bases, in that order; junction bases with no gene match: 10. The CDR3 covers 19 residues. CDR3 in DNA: TGTGCCACCAGCAGAGCCTCGGACAGGGGCCCCTATAGCAATCAGCCCCAGCATTTT. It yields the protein CATSRASDRGPYSNQPQHF. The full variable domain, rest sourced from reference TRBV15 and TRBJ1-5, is DAMVIQNPRYQVTQFGKPVTLSCSQTLNHNVMYWYQQKSSQAPKLLFHYYDKDFNNEADTPDNFQSRRPNTSFCFLDIRSPGLGDTAMYLCATSRASDRGPYSNQPQHFGDGTRLSIL.

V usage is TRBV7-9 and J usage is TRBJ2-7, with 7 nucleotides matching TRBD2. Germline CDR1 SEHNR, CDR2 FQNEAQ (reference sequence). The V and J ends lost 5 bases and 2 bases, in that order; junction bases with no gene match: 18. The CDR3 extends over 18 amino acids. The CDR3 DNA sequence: TGTGCCAGCAGCGACACACGGGTGGAAATAGCGGGTGCCTACGAGCAGTACTTC. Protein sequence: CASSDTRVEIAGAYEQYF. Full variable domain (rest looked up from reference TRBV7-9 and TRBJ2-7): DTGVSQNPRHKITKRGQNVTFRCDPISEHNRLYWYRQTLGQGPEFLTYFQNEAQLEKSRLLSDRFSAERPKGSFSTLEIQRTEQGDSAMYLCASSDTRVEIAGAYEQYFGPGTRLTVT.

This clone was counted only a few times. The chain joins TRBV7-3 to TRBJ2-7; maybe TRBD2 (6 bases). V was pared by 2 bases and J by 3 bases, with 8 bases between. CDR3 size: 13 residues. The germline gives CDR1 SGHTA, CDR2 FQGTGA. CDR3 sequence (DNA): TGTGCCAGCAGCTTAGGACTACACTACGAGCAGTACTTC. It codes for CASSLGLHYEQYF.

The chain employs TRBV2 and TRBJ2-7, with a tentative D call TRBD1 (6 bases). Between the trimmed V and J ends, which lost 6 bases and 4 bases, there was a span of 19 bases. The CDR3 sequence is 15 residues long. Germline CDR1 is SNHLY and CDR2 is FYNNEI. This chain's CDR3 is CASRDQGSGRYEQYF. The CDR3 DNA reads TGTGCCAGCAGGGACCAGGGGTCGGGAAGGTACGAGCAGTACTTC.

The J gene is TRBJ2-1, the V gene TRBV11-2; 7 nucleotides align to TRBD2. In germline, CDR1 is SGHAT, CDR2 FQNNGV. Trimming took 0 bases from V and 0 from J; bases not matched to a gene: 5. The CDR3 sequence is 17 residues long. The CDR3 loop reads CASSLDLGLSSYNEQFF. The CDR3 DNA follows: TGTGCCAGCAGCTTAGATTTGGGACTAAGCTCCTACAATGAGCAGTTCTTC.

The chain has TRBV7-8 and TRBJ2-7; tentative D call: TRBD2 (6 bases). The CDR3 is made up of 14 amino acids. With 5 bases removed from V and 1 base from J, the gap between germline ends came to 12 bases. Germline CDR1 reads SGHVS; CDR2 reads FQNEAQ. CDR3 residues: CASSGLLGSYEQYF. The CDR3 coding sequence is TGTGCCAGCAGCGGACTACTGGGTTCCTACGAGCAGTACTTC.

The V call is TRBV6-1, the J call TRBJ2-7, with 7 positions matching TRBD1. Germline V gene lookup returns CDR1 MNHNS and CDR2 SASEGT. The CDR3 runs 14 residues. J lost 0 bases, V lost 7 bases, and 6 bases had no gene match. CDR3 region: CASITTGTSYEQYF. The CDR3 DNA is TGTGCCAGCATAACGACAGGGACCTCCTACGAGCAGTACTTC.